Listed below are T cell receptor beta chains from one sample, sequenced in a study of graft-versus-host responses after intestinal transplantation. The data were produced by immunoSEQ multiplex PCR, yet TCRdb's version contains in-frame clones alone and is incomplete. In the table there are 80,000 to 85,000 clones, 91% of which are singletons. Their antigen targets remain unknown. Here the sequenced sample was unstimulated CD4+ T cells sorted from spleen or lymph node cells, taken before intestinal transplant. These receptors came from a human donor who received an intestinal transplant. Both conserved end residues are part of each CDR3. D genes are given only for firm matches. The size field is filled for only some rows; it gives once, few, many or a size class.

>TRBV29-1|NA|TRBJ2-3|NA
CSVLSGVDTQYF
TGCAGCGTCCTATCCGGGGTAGATACGCAGTATTTT
>TRBV7-9|NA|TRBJ1-6|NA
CASSLQGNSPLHF
TGTGCCAGCAGCTTACAGGGAAATTCACCCCTCCACTTT
>TRBV30|NA|TRBJ1-3|NA
CAWSVTGGSGNTIYF
TGTGCCTGGAGTGTAACCGGTGGTTCTGGAAACACCATATATTTT
>TRBV9|NA|TRBJ1-3|NA
CASSPRWGEQGNTIYF
TGTGCCAGCAGCCCCCGATGGGGGGAACAAGGAAACACCATATATTTT
>TRBV19|TRBD1|TRBJ2-7|NA
CASRRQGDSYEQYF
TGTGCCAGTAGGCGACAGGGGGATTCCTACGAGCAGTACTTC
>TRBV18|TRBD1|TRBJ2-6|once
CASSPGQGLGASGANVLTF
TGTGCCAGCTCACCGGGACAGGGGTTAGGAGCCTCTGGGGCCAACGTCCTGACTTTC
>TRBV5-1|NA|TRBJ2-7|NA
CASISGGGLRNEQYF
TGCGCCAGCATTAGCGGTGGCGGTCTGAGGAACGAGCAGTACTTC
>TRBV30|TRBD1|TRBJ1-6|NA
CAWSHRGLSSYNSPLHF
TGTGCCTGGAGTCACAGGGGGCTCAGCTCCTATAATTCACCCCTCCACTTT
>TRBV18|NA|TRBJ1-4|NA
CASSPRGATNEKLFF
TGTGCCAGCTCACCAAGGGGCGCAACTAATGAAAAACTGTTTTTT
>TRBV19|NA|TRBJ2-3|once
CASKQVPYTDTQYF
TGTGCCAGCAAACAGGTCCCTTACACAGATACGCAGTATTTT
>TRBV7-8|TRBD1|TRBJ1-1|NA
CASSLIPLEQGEAFF
TGTGCCAGCAGCTTAATCCCTTTAGAACAGGGGGAAGCTTTCTTT
>TRBV7-2|TRBD1|TRBJ2-7|NA
CASSRKQGVRDEQYF
TGTGCCAGCAGCCGTAAACAGGGGGTCCGCGACGAGCAGTACTTC